A single sample gave rise to the 27 T cell receptor beta chains below, sequenced in a study of OX40 agonist ivuxolimab in advanced cancers. Sequencing used immunoSEQ multiplex PCR; TCRdb keeps in-frame clones, though not all of them. The sample records approximately 11,000 clones, approximately 80% being singletons. Sequences were derived from CD4+ or CD8+ T cells sorted from blood, sampled in a trial of the OX40 agonist ivuxolimab. The receptor set was obtained from an adult with an advanced solid tumor such as melanoma, head and neck, liver or kidney cancer.

In this sample, this clone turned up once. The V call is TRBV2, the J call TRBJ2-1; no firm D call. Per the germline V gene, CDR1 is SNHLY and CDR2 is FYNNEI. The CDR3 contains 10 residues. The V gene lost 6 bases and the J gene lost 4 bases, with 1 base spanning the gap. CDR3 nucleotides: TGTGCCAGCAGGTACAATGAGCAGTTCTTC. This translates into CASRYNEQFF. Combining the CDR3 with reference TRBV2 and TRBJ2-1 gives the whole variable domain EPEVTQTPSHQVTQMGQEVILRCVPISNHLYFYWYRQILGQKVEFLVSFYNNEISEKSEIFDDQFSVERPDGSNFTLKIRSTKLEDSAMYFCASRYNEQFFGPGTRLTVL.

The CDR3 loop is CASSLSRDNEKLFF. In nucleotides, the CDR3 is TGTGCCAGCAGCTTAAGCAGAGATAATGAAAAACTGTTTTTT. The chain couples TRBV7-6 to TRBJ1-4; unclear D gene. Trimming took off 2 bases at V and 4 bases at J, with 8 bases between the two ends. CDR3 length: 14 residues. Germline V gene sequence: CDR1 SGHVS, CDR2 FNYEAQ.

The chain recombines TRBV7-6 with TRBJ2-3; no definite D call. The CDR3 has 15 amino acids. Germline CDR1 reads SGHVS; CDR2 reads FNYEAQ. Between the trimmed V and J ends, which lost 0 bases and 5 bases, there was a span of 12 bases. CDR3 bases: TGTGCCAGCAGCTTAGCACTTGAAGTTGTAGATACGCAGTATTTT. Amino acid sequence: CASSLALEVVDTQYF.

The chain employs TRBV6-1 and TRBJ2-1; D not certain. The CDR3 sequence is 14 residues long. Germline V CDR1 and CDR2: MNHNS, SASEGT. Trimming shortened V by 7 bases and J by 0 bases, and 10 bases separated the two germline ends. CDR3 coding DNA: TGTGCCAGCATACCCCAGAACTCCTACAATGAGCAGTTCTTC. Amino acids: CASIPQNSYNEQFF.

V is TRBV2 and J is TRBJ2-3; D uncertain. This CDR3 region has 13 residues. The V end lost 4 bases, the J end lost 6 bases, and 11 bases lay between the germline ends. In germline, CDR1 is SNHLY, CDR2 FYNNEI. The CDR3 DNA reads TGTGCCAGCAGTGGGGCACCCACCGATACGCAGTATTTT. Its translation is CASSGAPTDTQYF.

This clone was seen only once. The rearrangement uses TRBV7-6 and TRBJ1-5; D possibly corresponds to TRBD1 (6 bases). V gave up 5 bases and J gave up 5 bases, with 13 bases separating them. The germline V gene encodes CDR1 SGHVS and CDR2 FNYEAQ. This CDR3 is built from 14 residues. In DNA, the CDR3 is TGTGCCAGCAGCCCACAGGGTTCTCATCAGCCCCAGCATTTT. Translating it yields CASSPQGSHQPQHF.

The rearrangement uses TRBV4-1 and TRBJ2-7; D is perhaps TRBD2 (6 bases). Trimming cost V 8 bases and J 6 bases, with 11 bases left between them. The CDR3 totals 11 residues. Germline V gene lookup returns CDR1 MGHRA and CDR2 YSYEKL. Here the CDR3 DNA reads TGCGCCAGCGCGGAGGGAGGCGAGCAGTACTTC. Its protein product is CASAEGGEQYF.

The chain has TRBV6-5 and TRBJ1-4; D is ambiguous. Germline CDR1 MNHEY, CDR2 SVGAGI. V shed 2 bases and J shed 7 bases, with 8 bases lying between them. This CDR3 has 13 amino acids. CDR3 nucleotide sequence: TGTGCCAGCAGTTACCTTCCGAGTGAAAAACTGTTTTTT. Its translation is CASSYLPSEKLFF.

CDR3 nucleotide sequence: TGTGCCTGGAGTGTGGGCAGGAACACTGAAGCTTTCTTT. As protein: CAWSVGRNTEAFF. This rearrangement joins TRBV30 to TRBJ1-1; no clear D. This CDR3 comprises 13 residues. CDR1 is GTSNPN, CDR2 SVGIG, per germline (reference sequence). The ends were cut back, 0 bases at V and 1 base at J, with 6 bases in the middle.

V gene TRBV28 combines with J gene TRBJ1-1, with D perhaps TRBD1 (5 bases). CDR3 length equals 18 residues. Per the germline V gene, CDR1 is MDHEN and CDR2 is SYDVKM. Trimming took off 5 bases at V and 5 bases at J, with 27 bases between the two ends. CDR3 DNA: TGTGCCAGCAGTCCACCTCCCGGGCGAGGGGTTGTTGGAACTGAAGCTTTCTTT. Encoded protein: CASSPPPGRGVVGTEAFF.

The gene calls are TRBV7-3 and TRBJ2-7; D might be TRBD2 (5 bases). The CDR3 is 15 residues long. V was clipped by 1 base and J by 0 bases, with 10 bases between them. Germline CDR1 is SGHTA and CDR2 is FQGTGA. CDR3: CASSLMAGNSYEQYF. The CDR3 DNA reads as TGTGCCAGCAGCTTAATGGCCGGGAACTCCTACGAGCAGTACTTC.

The rearrangement uses TRBV19 and TRBJ2-2, with a possible D match to TRBD1 (6 bases). The length of the CDR3 is 16 residues. Germline lookup yields CDR1 LNHDA and CDR2 SQIVND (reference sequence). V lost 1 base, J lost 5 bases, and 14 bases lay in between. The CDR3 loop is CASSIGDRTATGELFF. DNA for the CDR3: TGTGCCAGTAGTATAGGGGATAGGACAGCTACCGGGGAGCTGTTTTTT. Filled out from reference TRBV19 and TRBJ2-2, the complete variable domain reads DGGITQSPKYLFRKEGQNVTLSCEQNLNHDAMYWYRQDPGQGLRLIYYSQIVNDFQKGDIAEGYSVSREKKESFPLTVTSAQKNPTAFYLCASSIGDRTATGELFFGEGSRLTVL.

The chain uses TRBV6-4 and TRBJ1-5; D not resolved. V gave up 5 bases and J gave up 0 bases, with 5 bases separating them. This CDR3 has 13 residues. Germline V gene lookup returns CDR1 MRHNA and CDR2 SNTAGT. The CDR3 region has the DNA TGTGCCAGCAGTCCCAGTAGCAATCAGCCCCAGCATTTT. This codes for CASSPSSNQPQHF.

J is TRBJ2-7 and V is TRBV4-2; D ambiguous. V was cut by 0 bases and J by 1 base, with 7 bases left in between. Germline V gene sequence: CDR1 LGHNA, CDR2 YNFKEQ. This CDR3 is built from 14 residues. The DNA of the CDR3 is TGTGCCAGCAGCCAAGATGCGACGTCCTACGAGCAGTACTTC. It encodes CASSQDATSYEQYF.

A note on this clone: The CDR3 end shows no conserved phenylalanine or tryptophan, and so a read error is likely. The DNA is omitted, as the CDR3 cannot be located on it reliably, and the CDR3 follows TCRdb's listing. The V gene is TRBV21-1, the J gene TRBJ1-6. TRBV21-1 is assigned pseudogene status. The CDR3 length is 12 residues, termini included. The CDR3 sequence: CASSKDRGRPRS.

The sample holds a few counts of this clone. The chain couples TRBV7-3 to TRBJ2-3, with D uncertain. Per the germline V gene, CDR1 is SGHTA and CDR2 is FQGTGA. This CDR3 has 13 amino acids. Trimming took 1 base from V and 2 from J, leaving 4 bases between them. The CDR3 nucleotides are TGTGCCAGCAGCTTAATACACACAGATACGCAGTATTTT. Its translation: CASSLIHTDTQYF.

The chain links TRBV10-1 to TRBJ2-1; TRBD2 aligns across 9 bases. There are 18 residues in the CDR3. Germline assignment: CDR1 WNHNN and CDR2 SYGVQD (reference sequence). V shed 0 bases, J shed 0 bases, and the junction held 6 bases outside the gene matches. CDR3 sequence (DNA): TGCGCCAGCAGTGAGTCGAGACTAGCGGTGAGCTCCTACAATGAGCAGTTCTTC. Amino acids: CASSESRLAVSSYNEQFF.

This clone was recorded only once. The DNA of the CDR3 is TGTGCCAGCAGCCAAGAGGACCAGGGGAGTCCCTACGAGCAGTACTTC. This sequence encodes CASSQEDQGSPYEQYF. The V call is TRBV5-8, the J call TRBJ2-7; D possibly corresponds to TRBD1 (6 bases). This CDR3 spans 16 amino acids. V was pared by 4 bases and J by 2 bases, with 19 bases between. CDR1 is SGHTS, CDR2 YDEGEE, per germline. Together with reference TRBV5-8 and TRBJ2-7, the CDR3 gives the full variable domain: EAGVTQSPTHLIKTRGQQATLRCSPISGHTSVYWYQQALGLGLQFLLWYDEGEERNRGNFPPRFSGRQFPNYSSELNVNALELEDSALYLCASSQEDQGSPYEQYFGPGTRLTVT.

The table lists this clone with a few counts. This specimen includes other DNA sequences encoding the same CDR3. The V gene is TRBV29-1, the J gene TRBJ1-2; D gene ambiguous. Germline assignment: CDR1 SQVTM and CDR2 ANQGSEA. The CDR3 has 12 residues. The V end was cut by 1 base, the J end by 8 bases, with 11 bases between. The CDR3 bases are TGCAGCGTTGAAGTGGTGGGTTGGGGCTACACCTTC. Its protein is CSVEVVGWGYTF.

V gene TRBV19 combines with J gene TRBJ1-1, with D unclear. Germline lookup yields CDR1 LNHDA and CDR2 SQIVND (reference sequence). This CDR3 contains 12 residues. Trimming cost V 1 base and J 3 bases, with 3 bases left between them. CDR3 DNA sequence: TGTGCCAGTAGTATAGCGGACACTGAAGCTTTCTTT. Protein product: CASSIADTEAFF. The whole variable domain, filled in from reference TRBV19 and TRBJ1-1, reads DGGITQSPKYLFRKEGQNVTLSCEQNLNHDAMYWYRQDPGQGLRLIYYSQIVNDFQKGDIAEGYSVSREKKESFPLTVTSAQKNPTAFYLCASSIADTEAFFGQGTRLTVV.

DNA of the CDR3: TGCGCCAGCAGTGAGGGTTGGGCAGGGGTGGGGAGTGAGCAGTTCTTC. Its protein is CASSEGWAGVGSEQFF. The genes are TRBV10-2 and TRBJ2-1; D is possibly TRBD1 (6 bases). The CDR3 spans 16 residues. The V gene's germline CDR1 is WSHSY and CDR2 SAAADI. The V gene lost 2 bases and the J gene lost 9 bases, with 20 bases spanning the gap.

The rearrangement uses TRBV6-1 and TRBJ2-7; D might be TRBD1 (6 bases). There are 16 residues in the CDR3. V was pared by 2 bases and J by 3 bases, with 17 bases between. Germline V gene data show CDR1 as MNHNS and CDR2 as SASEGT. The CDR3 bases are TGTGCCAGCAGTGAATCCGGCAGGGGATTTGGCTACGAGCAGTACTTC. Translated, it gives CASSESGRGFGYEQYF.

The count of this clone is one. V usage is TRBV4-1 and J usage is TRBJ1-6; D call uncertain. Germline V gene sequence: CDR1 MGHRA, CDR2 YSYEKL. Trimming removed 0 bases from V and 7 bases from J, with 7 bases in between. The CDR3 has 14 residues. CDR3 in amino acids: CASSQDSPNSPLHF. Here the CDR3 DNA reads TGCGCCAGCAGCCAAGATAGCCCCAATTCACCCCTCCACTTT.

The chain employs TRBV5-1 and TRBJ1-5; D possibly corresponds to TRBD1 (5 bases). Trimming cost V 0 bases and J 9 bases, with 19 bases left between them. CDR1 is SGHRS and CDR2 is YFSETQ in the germline V gene. CDR3 size: 16 residues. This CDR3 reads CASSLELSGRGGPQHF. Written as DNA, the CDR3 is TGCGCCAGCAGCTTGGAACTTTCGGGGCGAGGAGGGCCCCAGCATTTT.

The chain recombines TRBV6-6 with TRBJ2-7; 8 bases agree with TRBD2. Germline CDR1 is MNHNY and CDR2 is SVGAGI (reference sequence). Trimming removed 8 bases from V and 5 bases from J; junction bases left unmatched: 8. The CDR3 totals 13 residues. The DNA for the CDR3 is TGTGCCAGCTCAATAGCGGGATCCAACGAGCAGTACTTC. Its translation is CASSIAGSNEQYF.

The J gene is TRBJ2-1, the V gene TRBV4-2, with 7 bases identical to TRBD2. CDR1 and CDR2 from the germline V gene are LGHNA and YNFKEQ. V shed 0 bases and J 1 base; nucleotides not matched to a gene: 3. CDR3 length: 16 amino acids. The CDR3 DNA reads as TGTGCCAGCAGCCAAGAAACGGGGGGTTCCTACAATGAGCAGTTCTTC. Protein: CASSQETGGSYNEQFF.

The DNA for the CDR3 is TGTGCCAGCAGCCCCGCCTCGATTAGCGGGGGGGCGGGGGCCAAAAACATTCAGTACTTC. This encodes CASSPASISGGAGAKNIQYF. The chain has TRBV5-5 and TRBJ2-4, with 11 bases aligning to TRBD2. The CDR3 is 20 residues long. Trimming at V came to 4 bases and at J to 1 base, leaving 16 bases not matched to a gene. The germline V gene has CDR1 SGHKS and CDR2 YYEKEE (reference sequence).